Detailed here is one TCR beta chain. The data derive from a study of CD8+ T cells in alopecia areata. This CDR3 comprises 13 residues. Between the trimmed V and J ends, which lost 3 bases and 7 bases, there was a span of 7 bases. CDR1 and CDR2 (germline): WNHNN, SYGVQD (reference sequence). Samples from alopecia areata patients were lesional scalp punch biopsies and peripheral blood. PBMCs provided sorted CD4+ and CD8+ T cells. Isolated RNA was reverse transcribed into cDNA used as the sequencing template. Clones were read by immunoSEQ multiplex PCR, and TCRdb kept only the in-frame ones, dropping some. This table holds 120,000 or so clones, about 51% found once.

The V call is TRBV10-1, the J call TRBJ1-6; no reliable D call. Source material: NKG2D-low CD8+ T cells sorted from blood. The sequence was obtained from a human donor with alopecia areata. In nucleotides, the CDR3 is TGCGCCAGCAGTGACGAATCGAATTCACCCCTCCACTTT. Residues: CASSDESNSPLHF.